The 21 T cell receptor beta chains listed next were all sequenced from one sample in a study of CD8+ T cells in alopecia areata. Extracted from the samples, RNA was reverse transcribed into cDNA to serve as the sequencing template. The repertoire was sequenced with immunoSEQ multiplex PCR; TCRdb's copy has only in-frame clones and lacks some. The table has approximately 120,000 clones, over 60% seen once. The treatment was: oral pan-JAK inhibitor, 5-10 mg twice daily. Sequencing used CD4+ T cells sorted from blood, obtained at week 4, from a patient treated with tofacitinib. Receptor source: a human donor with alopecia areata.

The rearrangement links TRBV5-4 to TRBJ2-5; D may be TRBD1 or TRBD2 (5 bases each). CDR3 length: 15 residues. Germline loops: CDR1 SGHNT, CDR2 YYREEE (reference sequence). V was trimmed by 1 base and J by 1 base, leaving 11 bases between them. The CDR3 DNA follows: TGTGCCAGCAGCTTGCGGGACCACCTCCAAGAGACCCAGTACTTC. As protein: CASSLRDHLQETQYF.

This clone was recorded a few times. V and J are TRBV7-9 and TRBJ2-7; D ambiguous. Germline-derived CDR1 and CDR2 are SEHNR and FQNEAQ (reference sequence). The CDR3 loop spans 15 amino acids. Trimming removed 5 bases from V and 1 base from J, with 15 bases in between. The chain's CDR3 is CASSPAPVGSYEQYF. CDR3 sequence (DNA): TGTGCCAGCAGCCCCGCCCCCGTGGGGTCCTACGAGCAGTACTTC.

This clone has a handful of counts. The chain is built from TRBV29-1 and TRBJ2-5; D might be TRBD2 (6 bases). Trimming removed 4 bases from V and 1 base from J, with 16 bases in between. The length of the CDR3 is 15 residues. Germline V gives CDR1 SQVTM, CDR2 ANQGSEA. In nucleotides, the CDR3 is TGCAGCGTTGTGTTGGCGGGGAAGATCCAAGAGACCCAGTACTTC. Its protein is CSVVLAGKIQETQYF.

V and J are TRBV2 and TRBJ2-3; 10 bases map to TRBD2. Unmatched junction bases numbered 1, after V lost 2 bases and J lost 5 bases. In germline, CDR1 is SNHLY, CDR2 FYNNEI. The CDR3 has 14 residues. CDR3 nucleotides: TGTGCCAGCAGTGAAACTAGCGGGGAAGATACGCAGTATTTT. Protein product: CASSETSGEDTQYF.

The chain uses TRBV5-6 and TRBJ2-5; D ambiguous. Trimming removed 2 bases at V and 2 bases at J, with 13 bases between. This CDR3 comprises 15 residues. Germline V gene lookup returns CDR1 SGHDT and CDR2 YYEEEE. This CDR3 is CASSFRSSQQETQYF. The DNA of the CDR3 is TGTGCCAGCAGCTTCCGGAGTAGTCAGCAAGAGACCCAGTACTTC. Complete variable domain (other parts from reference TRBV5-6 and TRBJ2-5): DAGVTQSPTHLIKTRGQQVTLRCSPKSGHDTVSWYQQALGQGPQFIFQYYEEEERQRGNFPDRFSGHQFPNYSSELNVNALLLGDSALYLCASSFRSSQQETQYFGPGTRLLVL.

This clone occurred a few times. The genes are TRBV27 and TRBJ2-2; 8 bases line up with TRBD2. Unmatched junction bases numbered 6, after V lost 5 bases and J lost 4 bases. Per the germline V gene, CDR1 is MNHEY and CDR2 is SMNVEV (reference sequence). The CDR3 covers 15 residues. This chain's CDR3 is CASSRSGSGTGELFF. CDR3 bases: TGTGCCAGCAGTCGAAGCGGGAGTGGCACCGGGGAGCTGTTTTTT.

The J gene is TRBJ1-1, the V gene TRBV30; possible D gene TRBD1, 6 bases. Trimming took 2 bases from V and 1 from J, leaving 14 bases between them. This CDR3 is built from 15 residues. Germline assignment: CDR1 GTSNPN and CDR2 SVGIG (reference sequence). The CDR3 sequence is CAWSFGQPPNTEAFF. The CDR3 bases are TGTGCCTGGAGTTTCGGACAGCCGCCGAACACTGAAGCTTTCTTT. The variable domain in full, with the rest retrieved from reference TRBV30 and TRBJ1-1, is SQTIHQWPATLVQPVGSPLSLECTVEGTSNPNLYWYRQAAGRGLQLLFYSVGIGQISSEVPQNLSASRPQDRQFILSSKKLLLSDSGFYLCAWSFGQPPNTEAFFGQGTRLTVV.

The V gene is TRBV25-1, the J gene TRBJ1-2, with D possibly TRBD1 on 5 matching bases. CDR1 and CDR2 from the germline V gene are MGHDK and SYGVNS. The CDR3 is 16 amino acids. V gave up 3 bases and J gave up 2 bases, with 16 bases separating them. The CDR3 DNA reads TGTGCCAGCAGTGAGGGCTCGGCGGGACCCAACTATGGCTACACCTTC. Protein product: CASSEGSAGPNYGYTF.

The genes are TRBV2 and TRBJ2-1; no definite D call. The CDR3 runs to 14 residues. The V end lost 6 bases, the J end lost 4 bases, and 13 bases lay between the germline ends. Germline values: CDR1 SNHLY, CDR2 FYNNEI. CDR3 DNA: TGTGCCAGCAGCGCTACCGACTCTTACAATGAGCAGTTCTTC. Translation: CASSATDSYNEQFF.

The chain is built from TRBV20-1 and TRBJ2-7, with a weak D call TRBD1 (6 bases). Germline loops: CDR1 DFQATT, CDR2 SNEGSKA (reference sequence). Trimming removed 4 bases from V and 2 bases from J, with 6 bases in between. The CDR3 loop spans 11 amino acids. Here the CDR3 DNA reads TGCAGTGCTAACAGGGCCTACGAGCAGTACTTC. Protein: CSANRAYEQYF.

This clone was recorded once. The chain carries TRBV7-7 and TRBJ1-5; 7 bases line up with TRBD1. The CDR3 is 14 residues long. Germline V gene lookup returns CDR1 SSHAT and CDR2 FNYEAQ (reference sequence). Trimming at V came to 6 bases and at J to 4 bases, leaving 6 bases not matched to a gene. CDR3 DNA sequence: TGTGCCAGCAGTGACCGGGACAGAAATCAGCCCCAGCATTTT. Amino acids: CASSDRDRNQPQHF.

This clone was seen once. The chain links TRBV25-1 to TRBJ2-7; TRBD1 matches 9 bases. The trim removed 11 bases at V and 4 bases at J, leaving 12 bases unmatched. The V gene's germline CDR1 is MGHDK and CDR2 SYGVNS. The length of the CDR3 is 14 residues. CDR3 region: CAHYPGTGLYEQYF. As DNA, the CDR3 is TGTGCCCATTACCCCGGGACAGGGTTGTACGAGCAGTACTTC.

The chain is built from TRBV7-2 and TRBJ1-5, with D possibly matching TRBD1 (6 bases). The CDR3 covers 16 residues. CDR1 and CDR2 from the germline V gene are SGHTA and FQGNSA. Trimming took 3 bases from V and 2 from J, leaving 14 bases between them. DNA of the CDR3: TGTGCCAGCAGCTTTAATACAGGGTCGGGCAATCAGCCCCAGCATTTT. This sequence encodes CASSFNTGSGNQPQHF.

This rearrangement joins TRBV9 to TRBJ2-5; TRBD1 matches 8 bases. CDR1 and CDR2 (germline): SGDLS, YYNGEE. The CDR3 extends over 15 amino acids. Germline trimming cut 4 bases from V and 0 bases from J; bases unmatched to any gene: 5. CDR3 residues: CASSTDRGHQETQYF. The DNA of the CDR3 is TGTGCCAGCAGCACAGACAGGGGCCACCAAGAGACCCAGTACTTC.

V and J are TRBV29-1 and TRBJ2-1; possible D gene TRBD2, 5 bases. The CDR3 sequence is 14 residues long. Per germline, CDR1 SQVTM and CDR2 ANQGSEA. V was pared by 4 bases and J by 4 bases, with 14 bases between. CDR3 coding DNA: TGCAGCGTTGGGGGAGCTAGCACGTACAATGAGCAGTTCTTC. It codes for CSVGGASTYNEQFF.

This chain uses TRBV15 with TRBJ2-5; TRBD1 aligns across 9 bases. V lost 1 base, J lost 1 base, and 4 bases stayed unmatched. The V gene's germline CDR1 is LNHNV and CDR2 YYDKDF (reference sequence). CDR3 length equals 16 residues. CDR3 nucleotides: TGTGCCACCAGCAGAGGGACAGGGGCCTTCCAAGAGACCCAGTACTTC. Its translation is CATSRGTGAFQETQYF.

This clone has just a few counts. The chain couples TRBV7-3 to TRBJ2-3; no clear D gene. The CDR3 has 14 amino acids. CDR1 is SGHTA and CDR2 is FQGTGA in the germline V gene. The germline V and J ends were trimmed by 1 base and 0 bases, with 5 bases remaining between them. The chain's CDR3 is CASSLKLSTDTQYF. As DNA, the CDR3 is TGTGCCAGCAGCTTAAAGCTTAGCACAGATACGCAGTATTTT.

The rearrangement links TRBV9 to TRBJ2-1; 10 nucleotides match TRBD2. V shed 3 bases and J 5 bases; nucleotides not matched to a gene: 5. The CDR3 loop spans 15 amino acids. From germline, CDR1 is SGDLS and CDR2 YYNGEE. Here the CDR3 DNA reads TGTGCCAGCAGCGGCCTAGCGGGGGTTGACAATGAGCAGTTCTTC. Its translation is CASSGLAGVDNEQFF.

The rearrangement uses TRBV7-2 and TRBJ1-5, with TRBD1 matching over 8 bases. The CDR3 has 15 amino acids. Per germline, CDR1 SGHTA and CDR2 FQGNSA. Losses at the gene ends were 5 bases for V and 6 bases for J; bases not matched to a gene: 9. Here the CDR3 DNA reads TGTGCCAGCAGCCCCCAGGGGGCAATCTCTCAGCCCCAGCATTTT. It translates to CASSPQGAISQPQHF.

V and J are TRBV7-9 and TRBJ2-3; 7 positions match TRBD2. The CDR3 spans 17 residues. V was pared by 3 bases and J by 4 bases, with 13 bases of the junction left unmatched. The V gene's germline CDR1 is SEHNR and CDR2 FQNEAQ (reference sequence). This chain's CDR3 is CASSFIGGSPVADTQYF. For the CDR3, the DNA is TGTGCCAGCAGCTTTATCGGCGGGAGCCCGGTAGCAGATACGCAGTATTTT.

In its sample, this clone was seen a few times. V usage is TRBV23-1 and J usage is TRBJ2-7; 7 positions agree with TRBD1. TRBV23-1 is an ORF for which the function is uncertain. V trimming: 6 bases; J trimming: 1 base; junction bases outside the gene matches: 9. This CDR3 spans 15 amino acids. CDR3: CASSPRTGDSYEQYF. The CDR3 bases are TGCGCCAGCAGCCCGCGGACAGGTGATTCCTACGAGCAGTACTTC.